This T cell receptor beta chain was sequenced for a study of blood T cells in healthy people across ages. General study findings and limits: Possibly confounding the expanded clonotype changes was the fact that donor CMV status was unknown. Naive CD4+ cell counts and diversity both ran higher in long-lived than in aged donors.

The CDR3 contains 18 residues. Germline CDR1 is KGHDR and CDR2 is SFDVKD. The V and J ends lost 3 bases and 0 bases, in that order; junction bases with no gene match: 10. Caucasian, healthy and from Russia, the donors were aged between roughly 6 and 95. At least 7 million PBMCs were isolated per sample. This clonotype was counted at least ten times. Its antigen is unknown. Primed by a sample-barcoded 5' primer and a J-beta primer mix, a second PCR proceeded for 7 to 11 cycles. TCRdb called the 5' RACE reads again in MiXCR, with one record for every CDR3 protein. The table has over 550,000 distinct CDR3 sequences, around 31% seen once; the top ten hold 15% to 19%.

Material: blood. The clonotype comes from a woman older than 75 in good health. The chain combines TRBV24-1 with TRBJ2-1; 7 bases map to TRBD1. Written as DNA, the CDR3 is TGTGCCACCAGTGATCCCTCGACAGGGATGGGCTCCTACAATGAGCAGTTCTTC. Its protein is CATSDPSTGMGSYNEQFF.